Below, one T cell receptor beta chain is given with its context. No antigen is known for it. This record belongs to a study of cytomegalovirus exposure and HLA in healthy donors. Study-level points and caveats: A later analysis showed HLA-associated TCR beta chains outstripping equally common others in clonal expansion.

Looked up from germline, CDR1 is MNHEY and CDR2 is SMNVEV (reference sequence). This CDR3 contains 18 residues. V lost 1 base, J lost 2 bases, and 11 bases stayed unmatched. PCR employed 60 Vbeta and 13 Jbeta primers. TCRdb's table, derived via immunoSEQ multiplex PCR, lists solely in-frame clones and lacks some. This table holds tens of thousands of clones, roughly two thirds found once. The chain uses TRBV27 and TRBJ2-3; TRBD1 agrees at 8 bases. The source of this sequence is a woman aged 50 to 65 in good health and CMV-seropositive. The sample was PBMCs. CDR3 nucleotide sequence: TGTGCCAGCAGTTTATTGGTGGGCAGGGGGCGGGACACAGATACGCAGTATTTT. As protein: CASSLLVGRGRDTDTQYF.